A selection of T cell receptor beta chains follows, all from one sample in a study of blood T cell repertoires in COVID-19. Libraries were prepared by immunoSEQ multiplex PCR; TCRdb keeps only in-frame clonotypes and omits some of them. The sample carries approximately 89,000 clones, roughly 80% recorded once. Material: peripheral blood. Source of these receptors: a human donor in a cohort sampled during active COVID-19. CDR3s include the opening cysteine and the closing phenylalanine or tryptophan. Each record gives: clone size, J gene, V gene, CDR3 protein. Only some rows state a clone size, as once, few, many or a class for expanded clones.

>.|TRBJ1-5|TRBV19
CASSPEGAQTAQHF
>.|TRBJ2-1|TRBV30
CAWSLLAGNEQFF
>.|TRBJ2-7|TRBV30
CAWRRQAGAYEQYF
>.|TRBJ2-1|TRBV7-8
CASSLVSAGNEQFF
>.|TRBJ2-3|TRBV28
CASSPLPSSGTDTQYF
>.|TRBJ1-2|TRBV6-2/TRBV6-3
CASSYSIGGRGYTF
>.|TRBJ2-3|TRBV10-3
CATTGTDTQYF
>.|TRBJ1-1|TRBV4-3
CASSQDRTGDTEAFF
>.|TRBJ1-1|TRBV30
CAWRARPGTPRTEAFF
>.|TRBJ2-6|TRBV13
CASSSENSGANVLTF
>.|TRBJ2-7|TRBV10-3
CAISGQGGYYEQYF
>.|TRBJ1-1|TRBV21-1
CASRKVNRGTIVGIEAFF
>few|TRBJ1-2|TRBV6-6
CASTHRQDYGYTF
>.|TRBJ2-1|TRBV27
CASIARLAGVHEQFF
>few|TRBJ2-1|TRBV9
CASSTPAGYNEQFF
>once|TRBJ2-2|TRBV28
CASRPLTGGLGELFF
>many|TRBJ1-2|TRBV7-9
CASSRDRAGYGYTF
>.|TRBJ2-1|TRBV5-4
CASSSDSFSSGSRVNEQFF
>.|TRBJ2-5|TRBV29-1
CSAGTSVETQYF
>once|TRBJ1-2|TRBV5-6
CASSFQGIDGYTF
>.|TRBJ1-1|TRBV2
CASSRSRQGKAFF
>.|TRBJ2-1|TRBV7-9
CASSSQLAGGRSEQFF
>.|TRBJ2-1|TRBV5-5
CASSSRGKGQNYNEQFF
>.|TRBJ2-7|TRBV7-2
CASSPPGIAYEQYF
>.|TRBJ2-3|TRBV4-3
CASSPTSGRAPPTTSTDTQYF
>once|TRBJ1-6|TRBV28
CASSTPGTPNSPLHF
>.|TRBJ1-1|TRBV25-1
CASSEAGRTEAFF
>.|TRBJ1-4|TRBV4-3
CASSQDLVRGLATNEKLFF
>.|TRBJ2-5|TRBV4-1
CASSLRTSDVETQYF
>once|TRBJ2-2|TRBV2
CASSELGTGGTGELFF
>.|TRBJ2-7|TRBV19
CASSSGNYEQYF
>.|TRBJ2-1|TRBV27
CASSWTPIPYNEQFF
>.|TRBJ2-7|TRBV7-9
CASSNDRGIIYEQYF
>.|TRBJ2-1|TRBV4-3
CASSQDKGTGSNEQFF
>.|TRBJ2-3|TRBV28
CASSSGLAGPKSSTDTQYF
>.|TRBJ2-3|TRBV7-9
CASLAGGSTDTQYF
>once|TRBJ2-7|TRBV27
CASRRTGGRPIYEQYF
>.|TRBJ2-1|TRBV3-1/TRBV3-2
CASSQVAGEQFF
>.|TRBJ2-1|TRBV28
CASSSPSGGRPSEQFF
>.|TRBJ1-2|TRBV9
CASSAKRGGVNYGYTF
>many|TRBJ1-1|TRBV28
CASSLSVTGPTEAFF
>.|TRBJ2-7|TRBV28
CATGGGTPYEQYF
>.|TRBJ2-5|TRBV7-2
CASSSGTGGWETQYF
>many|TRBJ2-2|TRBV5-1
CASHRGARTGELFF
>once|TRBJ2-7|TRBV11-2
CASSLYLAGNYEQYF
>.|TRBJ2-1|TRBV29-1
CSVSGILGEGYNEQFF